This passage covers 8 T cell receptor beta chains from one sample sequenced in a study of vaccination and CD4 T cells after COVID-19. Time point denoted: late sampling 161 to 241 days after vaccination in three convalescent patients. Each CDR3 protein is one row after TCRdb ran MiXCR on the PCR reads. The table lists around 37,000 distinct CDR3 sequences, 35% to 40% of them singletons, with approximately 6.3% in the top ten. This specimen consisted of CD4+ T cells from blood, obtained about 7 months after SARS-CoV-2 vaccination. These receptors originate from a human donor who had recovered from COVID-19.

This clonotype has more than one count but fewer than ten. The chain joins TRBV6-1 to TRBJ1-5; D gene ambiguous. The CDR3 runs to 13 residues. Trimming removed 5 bases at V and 2 bases at J, with 7 bases between. Germline CDR1 is MNHNS and CDR2 is SASEGT. CDR3 DNA sequence: TGTGCCAGCAGTCAGGCGGGCAATCAGCCCCAGCATTTT. Translation gives CASSQAGNQPQHF.

The CDR3 bases are TGTGCCAGCAACAACGGAGAGACCCAGTACTTC. Encoded protein: CASNNGETQYF. The chain combines TRBV7-9 with TRBJ2-5; the D is unclear. This CDR3 is built from 11 residues. Looked up from germline, CDR1 is SEHNR and CDR2 is FQNEAQ (reference sequence). V lost 7 bases and J lost 4, with 7 bases in between.

This sequence joins TRBV28 and TRBJ2-2; maybe TRBD1 (6 bases). This CDR3 has 16 residues. The germline CDR1 and CDR2 sequences are MDHEN and SYDVKM. V was shortened by 5 bases and J by 4 bases, with 17 bases between the two germline ends. The CDR3 DNA reads TGTGCCAGCAGTCCCTGGACAGTGTCTCGCACCGGGGAGCTGTTTTTT. Its translation is CASSPWTVSRTGELFF.

The chain employs TRBV28 and TRBJ2-7; possible D gene TRBD1, 6 bases. In germline, CDR1 is MDHEN, CDR2 SYDVKM. The V end lost 6 bases, the J end lost 2 bases, and 17 bases lay between the germline ends. The CDR3 has 15 residues. The CDR3 DNA reads TGTGCCAGCAGGATACAGGGTAGGCGAACCTACGAGCAGTACTTC. This codes for CASRIQGRRTYEQYF.

This clonotype came up a few times. The V gene is TRBV20-1, the J gene TRBJ1-6, with D possibly TRBD1 on 5 matching bases. The CDR3 loop spans 14 amino acids. V lost 4 bases and J lost 5, with 12 bases in between. In germline, CDR1 is DFQATT, CDR2 SNEGSKA (reference sequence). CDR3 DNA: TGCAGTGCTAAGGGGCCAACCGATAATTCACCCCTCCACTTT. Encoded protein: CSAKGPTDNSPLHF.

The chain has TRBV6-5 and TRBJ1-2, with 7 bases identical to TRBD1. The CDR3 totals 13 residues. Per germline, CDR1 MNHEY and CDR2 SVGAGI. With 4 bases clipped from V and 3 bases from J, the junction kept 2 bases outside the gene matches. The CDR3 nucleotides read TGTGCCAGCAGTTCCGGGACAGACTATGGCTACACCTTC. It yields the protein CASSSGTDYGYTF.

This clonotype has only a few counts. This chain uses TRBV27 with TRBJ1-6; TRBD1 matches 8 bases. V shed 7 bases, J shed 4 bases, and the junction held 3 bases outside the gene matches. CDR3 length: 14 residues. The germline gives CDR1 MNHEY, CDR2 SMNVEV (reference sequence). The CDR3 region has the DNA TGTGCCAGCATCGGGACAGGTTATAATTCACCCCTCCACTTT. Residues: CASIGTGYNSPLHF.

This clonotype has a handful of counts. J is TRBJ2-1 and V is TRBV20-1; D is undetermined. CDR3 length equals 16 residues. Per the germline V gene, CDR1 is DFQATT and CDR2 is SNEGSKA (reference sequence). The V and J ends lost 0 bases and 8 bases respectively, with 20 bases between them. The CDR3 region has the DNA TGCAGTGCTAGAGATTATCGTGTCAGGTCCTTTCATGAGCAGTTCTTC. Encoded protein: CSARDYRVRSFHEQFF.